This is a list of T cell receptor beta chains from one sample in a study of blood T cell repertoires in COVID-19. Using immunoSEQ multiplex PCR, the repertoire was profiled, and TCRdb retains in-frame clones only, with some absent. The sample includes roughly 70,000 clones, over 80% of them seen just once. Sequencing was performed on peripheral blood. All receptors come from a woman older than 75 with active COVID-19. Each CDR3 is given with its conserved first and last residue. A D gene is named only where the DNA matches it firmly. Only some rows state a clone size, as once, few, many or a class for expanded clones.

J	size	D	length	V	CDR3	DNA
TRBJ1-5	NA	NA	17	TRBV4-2	CASSPAEWRDMVQPQHF	TGTGCCAGCAGCCCCGCGGAATGGAGGGATATGGTTCAGCCCCAGCATTTT
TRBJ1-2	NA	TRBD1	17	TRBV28	CASSTSPGTAKRYGYTF	TGTGCCAGCAGTACCTCCCCCGGGACAGCCAAGCGCTATGGCTACACCTTC
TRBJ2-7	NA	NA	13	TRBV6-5	CASSRGSFDEQYF	TGTGCCAGCAGTCGGGGGAGTTTCGACGAGCAGTACTTC
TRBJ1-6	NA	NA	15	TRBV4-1	CASSPPTGYNSPLHF	TGCGCCAGCAGCCCGCCCACAGGGTACAATTCACCCCTCCACTTT
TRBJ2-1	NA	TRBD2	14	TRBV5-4	CASSLASGYNEQFF	TGTGCCAGCAGCTTGGCTAGCGGCTACAATGAGCAGTTCTTC
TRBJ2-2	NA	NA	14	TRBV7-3	CASSWGGNTGELFF	TGTGCCAGCAGCTGGGGAGGGAACACCGGGGAGCTGTTTTTT
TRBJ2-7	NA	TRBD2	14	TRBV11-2	CASSPGLAISEQYF	TGTGCCAGCAGCCCTGGACTAGCGATATCCGAGCAGTACTTC
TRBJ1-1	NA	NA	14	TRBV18	CASSQDRIGTEAFF	TGTGCCAGCTCACAGGACAGAATTGGTACTGAAGCTTTCTTT
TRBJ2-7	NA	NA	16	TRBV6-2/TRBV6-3	CASSYPPGGDPYEQYF	TGTGCCAGCAGTTACCCGCCCGGGGGAGATCCGTACGAGCAGTACTTC
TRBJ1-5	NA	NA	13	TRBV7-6	CASSLDENQPQHF	TGTGCCAGCAGCTTAGACGAGAATCAGCCCCAGCATTTT
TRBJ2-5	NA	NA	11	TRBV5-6	CASSSRETQYF	TGTGCCAGCAGCTCCCGGGAGACCCAGTACTTC
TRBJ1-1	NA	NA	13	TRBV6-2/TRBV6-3	CASSGGTRTEAFF	TGTGCCAGCAGTGGAGGAACTCGCACTGAAGCTTTCTTT
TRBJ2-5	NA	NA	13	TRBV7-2	CASTVRDQETQYF	TGTGCCAGCACCGTACGGGACCAAGAGACCCAGTACTTC
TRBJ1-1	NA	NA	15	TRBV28	CASSPLGQKNTEAFF	TGTGCCAGCAGTCCCCTCGGACAGAAGAACACTGAAGCTTTCTTT
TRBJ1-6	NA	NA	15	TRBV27	CASSPPRTRDSPLHF	TGTGCCAGCAGTCCTCCCAGGACTAGGGATTCACCCCTCCACTTT
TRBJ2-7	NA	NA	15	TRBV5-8	CASSLEVRRVYEQYF	TGTGCCAGCAGCTTGGAGGTTCGGAGGGTCTACGAGCAGTACTTC
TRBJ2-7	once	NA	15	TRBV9	CASSVASGVGGEQYF	TGTGCCAGCAGCGTAGCCTCGGGGGTGGGCGGCGAGCAGTACTTC
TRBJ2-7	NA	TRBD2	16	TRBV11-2	CASSPGLALSSYEQYF	TGTGCCAGCAGCCCGGGACTAGCGTTGAGCTCCTACGAGCAGTACTTC
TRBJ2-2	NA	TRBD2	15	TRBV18	CASSEASGRTGELFF	TGTGCCAGCTCAGAGGCTAGCGGGAGAACCGGGGAGCTGTTTTTT
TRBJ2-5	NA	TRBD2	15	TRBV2	CASAGLAGGGETQYF	TGTGCCAGCGCGGGACTAGCGGGAGGAGGGGAGACCCAGTACTTC
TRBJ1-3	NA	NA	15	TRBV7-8	CASSRLLGPGNTIYF	TGTGCCAGCAGTCGTCTCTTGGGGCCTGGAAACACCATATATTTT
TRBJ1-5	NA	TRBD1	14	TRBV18	CASSTGGRNQPQHF	TGTGCCAGCTCAACAGGGGGACGAAATCAGCCCCAGCATTTT
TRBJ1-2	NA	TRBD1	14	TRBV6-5	CASSRDSVNYGYTF	TGTGCCAGCAGTCGGGACAGCGTTAACTATGGCTACACCTTC
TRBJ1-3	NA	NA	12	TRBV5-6	CASSSGLETIYF	TGTGCCAGCAGCTCCGGACTTGAGACCATATATTTT
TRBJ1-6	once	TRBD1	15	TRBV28	CASSLGTGYRAPLHF	TGTGCCAGCAGTTTAGGGACAGGGTACAGGGCACCCCTCCACTTT
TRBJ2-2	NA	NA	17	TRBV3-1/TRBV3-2	CASSQDRLALNTGELFF	TGTGCCAGCAGCCAAGATAGGCTAGCGCTGAACACCGGGGAGCTGTTTTTT
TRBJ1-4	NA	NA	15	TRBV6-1	CASSDFGGTNEKLFF	TGTGCCAGCAGTGATTTTGGAGGGACTAATGAAAAACTGTTTTTT
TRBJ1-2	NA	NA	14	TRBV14	CASSQWTAVGGYTF	TGTGCCAGCAGCCAGTGGACAGCCGTTGGAGGCTACACCTTC
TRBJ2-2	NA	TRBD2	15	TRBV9	CASSAGTTNTGELFF	TGTGCCAGCAGCGCCGGGACTACAAACACCGGGGAGCTGTTTTTT
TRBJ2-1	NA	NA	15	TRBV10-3	CAISGDRLAASEQFF	TGTGCCATCAGTGGCGACCGGCTAGCAGCCAGTGAGCAGTTCTTC
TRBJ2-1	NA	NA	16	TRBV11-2	CASSSTRHMNYNEQFF	TGTGCCAGCAGCTCAACCCGACATATGAACTACAATGAGCAGTTCTTC
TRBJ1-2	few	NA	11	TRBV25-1	CASSSIGGYTF	TGTGCCAGCAGCTCAATCGGGGGCTACACCTTC
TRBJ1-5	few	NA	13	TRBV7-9	CASSLGNNQPQHF	TGTGCCAGCAGCTTGGGCAACAATCAGCCCCAGCATTTT
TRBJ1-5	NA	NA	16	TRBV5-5	CASSTSGTLSNQPQHF	TGTGCCAGCAGCACTTCCGGGACACTTAGCAATCAGCCCCAGCATTTT
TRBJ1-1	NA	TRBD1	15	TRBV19	CASSPSKGADTEAFF	TGTGCCAGTAGTCCCAGCAAGGGGGCCGACACTGAAGCTTTCTTT
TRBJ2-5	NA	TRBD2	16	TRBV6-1	CASSEVDSGYGETQYF	TGTGCCAGCAGTGAAGTGGATAGCGGGTACGGGGAGACCCAGTACTTC
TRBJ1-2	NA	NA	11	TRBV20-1	CSANRDYGYTF	TGCAGTGCCAACAGGGACTATGGCTACACCTTC
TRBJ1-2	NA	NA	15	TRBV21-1	CASSSRTGAPYGYTF	TGTGCCAGCAGCAGCCGGACAGGGGCTCCCTATGGCTACACCTTC
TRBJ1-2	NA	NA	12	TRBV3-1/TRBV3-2	CASSQGEGGYTF	TGTGCCAGCAGCCAAGGAGAGGGTGGCTACACCTTC
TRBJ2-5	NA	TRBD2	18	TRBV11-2	CASSLGRTSGSPQETQYF	TGTGCCAGCAGCTTAGGGCGGACTAGCGGGAGTCCCCAAGAGACCCAGTACTTC
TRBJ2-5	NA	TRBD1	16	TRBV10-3	CAISDPGQGLQETQYF	TGTGCCATCAGTGATCCGGGACAGGGTCTCCAAGAGACCCAGTACTTC
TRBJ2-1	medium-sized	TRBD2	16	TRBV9	CASSVDQGGRDDEQFF	TGTGCCAGCAGCGTAGACCAGGGCGGGAGGGACGATGAGCAGTTCTTC
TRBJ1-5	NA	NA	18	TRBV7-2	CASSLRAQGGRSNQPQHF	TGTGCCAGCAGCTTGAGGGCACAGGGCGGCAGAAGCAATCAGCCCCAGCATTTT
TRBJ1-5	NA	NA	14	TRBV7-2	CASSLDRDLQPQHF	TGTGCCAGCAGCTTAGACAGGGATCTACAGCCCCAGCATTTT
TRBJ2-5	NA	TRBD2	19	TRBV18	CASSPLGPGTSLYQETQYF	TGTGCCAGCTCACCACTCGGTCCCGGGACTAGCCTGTACCAAGAGACCCAGTACTTC
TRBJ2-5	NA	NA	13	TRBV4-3	CASSQGTEETQYF	TGCGCCAGCAGCCAAGGGACAGAAGAGACCCAGTACTTC
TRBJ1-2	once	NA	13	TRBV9	CASSVTQLSGYTF	TGTGCCAGCAGCGTAACCCAACTCTCTGGCTACACCTTC
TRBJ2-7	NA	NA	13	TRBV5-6	CASSRGQTYEQYF	TGTGCCAGCAGCCGAGGACAGACCTACGAGCAGTACTTC
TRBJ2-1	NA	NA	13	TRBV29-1	CSGHPLSYNEQFF	TGCAGCGGGCATCCTCTCTCCTACAATGAGCAGTTCTTC
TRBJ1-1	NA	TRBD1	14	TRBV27	CASRPGQRNTEAFF	TGTGCCAGCAGGCCGGGACAGAGGAACACTGAAGCTTTCTTT
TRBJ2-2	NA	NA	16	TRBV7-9	CASSLARLGNTGELFF	TGTGCCAGCAGCTTAGCCCGACTAGGGAACACCGGGGAGCTGTTTTTT